The next 22 T cell receptor beta chains were all read from a single sample in a study of cytomegalovirus exposure and HLA in healthy donors (dated by TCRdb to 2017 to 2019). The receptor library was made with the immunoSEQ multiplex PCR assay. The multiplex PCR relied on a mix of 60 forward primers for TCR Vbeta segments and 13 reverse primers for TCR Jbeta segments. TCRdb re-hosts the immuneACCESS table, in-frame sequences only. Its copies lack some clones; in the studies checked, an unresolved V gene accounts for under half of them, and the cause for the rest is not known. Recorded for this sample are 150,000 to 200,000 clones; 80% of them occurred a single time. Clones ranked in the top ten supply about 7% of the sample. Sequencing was carried out using PBMCs. These receptor sequences come from a man aged 25-45 years in good health and CMV-seropositive.

This rearrangement joins TRBV5-1 to TRBJ1-3, with D possibly matching TRBD1 (5 bases). Trimming took 8 bases from V and 4 from J, leaving 10 bases between them. Germline V gene data show CDR1 as SGHRS and CDR2 as YFSETQ. CDR3 length equals 12 residues. CDR3 bases: TGCGCCAGTCGGGGGGGAGGAAACACCATATATTTT. Its protein product is CASRGGGNTIYF.

The chain couples TRBV10-3 to TRBJ2-1; TRBD2 aligns across 11 bases. The V and J ends lost 0 bases and 6 bases, in that order; junction bases with no gene match: 7. This CDR3 is 17 amino acids long. In germline, CDR1 is ENHRY, CDR2 SYGVKD. CDR3 amino acids: CAISESDTSGSFNEQFF. CDR3 nucleotides: TGTGCCATCAGTGAGTCGGATACTAGCGGGAGTTTCAATGAGCAGTTCTTC.

V gene TRBV2 combines with J gene TRBJ1-1; TRBD1 might be the D (5 bases). The length of the CDR3 is 11 residues. The ends were cut back, 7 bases at V and 4 bases at J, with 7 bases in the middle. CDR1 is SNHLY and CDR2 is FYNNEI in the germline V gene. This CDR3 reads CASIGGTEAFF. CDR3 bases: TGTGCCAGCATCGGGGGCACTGAAGCTTTCTTT.

The chain carries TRBV7-2 and TRBJ2-7, with D tentatively TRBD2 (7 bases). This CDR3 region has 12 residues. The ends were cut back, 3 bases at V and 6 bases at J, with 9 bases in the middle. Germline assignment: CDR1 SGHTA and CDR2 FQGNSA. The CDR3 DNA is TGTGCCAGCAGCTTTAGGGGGGGCGAGCAGTACTTC. Amino acid sequence: CASSFRGGEQYF.

This chain uses TRBV7-6 with TRBJ2-1; D gene uncertain. The germline CDR1 and CDR2 sequences are SGHVS and FNYEAQ. V was clipped by 1 base and J by 8 bases, with 12 bases between them. CDR3 length equals 14 residues. CDR3 bases: TGTGCCAGCAGCTTAGATCCAGTTTTATATGAGCAGTTCTTC. This codes for CASSLDPVLYEQFF.

The V gene is TRBV5-6, the J gene TRBJ1-6; TRBD1 aligns across 8 bases. Germline loops: CDR1 SGHDT, CDR2 YYEEEE. The trim removed 5 bases at V and 11 bases at J, leaving 6 bases unmatched. This CDR3 region has 13 residues. The CDR3 region is CASSIRDRTPLHF. The DNA for the CDR3 is TGTGCCAGCAGTATCCGGGACAGGACACCCCTCCACTTT.

The chain couples TRBV5-6 to TRBJ2-3, with D unclear. Trimming pared 3 bases from V and 1 base from J, leaving 21 bases between. The CDR3 has 18 amino acids. Germline V lookup: CDR1 SGHDT, CDR2 YYEEEE. CDR3 sequence: CASSSDINLRSGTDTQYF. The CDR3 DNA sequence: TGTGCCAGCAGCTCCGACATTAACTTACGCTCGGGCACAGATACGCAGTATTTT.

This rearrangement joins TRBV5-1 to TRBJ2-1; possible D gene TRBD2, 6 bases. Germline values: CDR1 SGHRS, CDR2 YFSETQ. The V gene lost 0 bases and the J gene lost 4 bases, with 20 bases spanning the gap. This CDR3 is 18 amino acids long. The CDR3 DNA follows: TGCGCCAGCAGCTTGGCGGTTAGGGGAGCGGGCCCTTACAATGAGCAGTTCTTC. Amino acids: CASSLAVRGAGPYNEQFF.

This clone was picked up a small number of times. This sequence joins TRBV5-4 and TRBJ2-5; possible D gene TRBD2, 6 bases. The V gene lost 0 bases and the J gene lost 2 bases, with 11 bases spanning the gap. CDR3 length: 15 residues. In germline, CDR1 is SGHNT, CDR2 YYREEE (reference sequence). CDR3 sequence (DNA): TGTGCCAGCAGCTTGGGGGCGGGGATACAAGAGACCCAGTACTTC. Translating it yields CASSLGAGIQETQYF.

The chain is built from TRBV18 and TRBJ1-4; D perhaps matches TRBD1 (5 bases). This CDR3 is built from 14 residues. With 2 bases removed from V and 6 bases from J, the gap between germline ends came to 10 bases. Germline V gene data show CDR1 as KGHSH and CDR2 as LQKENI. The CDR3 DNA reads as TGTGCCAGCTCACCATGGGGGGGTGATGAAAAACTGTTTTTT. The encoded protein is CASSPWGGDEKLFF.

This clone has just a few counts. V and J are TRBV9 and TRBJ2-7, with 12 bases fitting TRBD2. The germline V gene encodes CDR1 SGDLS and CDR2 YYNGEE. This CDR3 region has 18 residues. V lost 4 bases, J lost 5 bases, and 16 bases stayed unmatched. The DNA for the CDR3 is TGTGCCAGCAGCCTCTCCGGGACAGAAGGACTAGCGGGGCACGAGCAGTACTTC. Protein sequence: CASSLSGTEGLAGHEQYF.

The chain couples TRBV13 to TRBJ2-1; TRBD2 might be the D (5 bases). Germline V CDR1 and CDR2: PRHDT, FYEKMQ (reference sequence). Trimming removed 3 bases from V and 4 bases from J, with 7 bases in between. This CDR3 has 13 amino acids. The CDR3 DNA reads TGTGCCAGCAGCTTGCGAGGGTACAATGAGCAGTTCTTC. This gives the protein CASSLRGYNEQFF.

The V call is TRBV5-1, the J call TRBJ2-2, with D unclear. Germline CDR1 reads SGHRS; CDR2 reads YFSETQ. V shed 0 bases and J shed 2 bases, with 5 bases lying between them. CDR3 length: 14 residues. The CDR3 sequence: CASSLDSNTGELFF. CDR3 DNA sequence: TGCGCCAGCAGCTTGGACAGCAACACCGGGGAGCTGTTTTTT.

The V gene is TRBV5-6, the J gene TRBJ2-5; D possibly corresponds to TRBD1 (5 bases). The germline V gene has CDR1 SGHDT and CDR2 YYEEEE. The CDR3 contains 15 residues. Trimming removed 4 bases at V and 2 bases at J, with 15 bases between. The CDR3 sequence: CASSEVFRVQETQYF. As DNA, the CDR3 is TGTGCCAGCAGCGAAGTATTCAGGGTTCAAGAGACCCAGTACTTC.

This chain joins TRBV7-9 and TRBJ2-7, with 12 bases lining up with TRBD1. CDR3 length equals 17 residues. J lost 3 bases, V lost 5 bases, and 11 bases had no gene match. The germline gives CDR1 SEHNR, CDR2 FQNEAQ (reference sequence). CDR3 coding DNA: TGTGCCAGCAGCATCGCCGGGACAGGGGGCTTAAGCTACGAGCAGTACTTC. Amino acid sequence: CASSIAGTGGLSYEQYF.

The J gene is TRBJ2-2, the V gene TRBV6-6; the match to TRBD2 covers 8 bases. J gave up 5 bases and V 0 bases, and 5 bases lay outside the gene matches. Per the germline V gene, CDR1 is MNHNY and CDR2 is SVGAGI (reference sequence). The CDR3 is made up of 16 amino acids. Here the CDR3 reads CASSYSRAGETGELFF. The CDR3 bases are TGTGCCAGCAGTTACTCTCGAGCGGGGGAAACCGGGGAGCTGTTTTTT.

The rearrangement joins TRBV2 to TRBJ2-5; TRBD1 agrees at 9 bases. CDR3 size: 15 residues. Per germline, CDR1 SNHLY and CDR2 FYNNEI. V lost 4 bases, J lost 6 bases, and 9 bases stayed unmatched. CDR3 in DNA: TGTGCCAGCAGTGTCCCGGGACAGGGTCTGCAGACCCAGTACTTC. This encodes CASSVPGQGLQTQYF.

Comment on this clone: Other nucleotide sequences in the sample specify the same CDR3. V usage is TRBV9 and J usage is TRBJ1-3; D uncertain. CDR3 length equals 15 residues. CDR1 is SGDLS and CDR2 is YYNGEE in the germline V gene. Trimming removed 0 bases at V and 2 bases at J, with 9 bases between. CDR3: CASSVEGGTGNTIYF. The CDR3 region has the DNA TGTGCCAGCAGCGTAGAGGGAGGGACTGGAAACACCATATATTTT.

The chain recombines TRBV27 with TRBJ2-7, with D uncertain. With 2 bases removed from V and 4 bases from J, the gap between germline ends came to 18 bases. The germline V gene has CDR1 MNHEY and CDR2 SMNVEV (reference sequence). The length of the CDR3 is 16 residues. CDR3 in amino acids: CASSLEPASRSYEQYF. The DNA for the CDR3 is TGTGCCAGCAGTTTAGAGCCAGCGTCGCGTTCGTACGAGCAGTACTTC.

The table lists this clone with a count of one. The rearrangement links TRBV29-1 to TRBJ1-1; TRBD1 aligns across 9 bases. Germline CDR1 SQVTM, CDR2 ANQGSEA. The CDR3 runs 13 residues. V shed 4 bases and J 6 bases; nucleotides not matched to a gene: 6. CDR3 bases: TGCAGCGTTGTGGGACAGGGATTCTCTGAAGCTTTCTTT. It yields the protein CSVVGQGFSEAFF.

This clone has just one count. The V call is TRBV5-1, the J call TRBJ2-5; TRBD2 agrees at 15 bases. The J segment lost 2 bases and the V segment lost 4 bases, leaving 9 bases of the junction unmatched. The CDR3 is 18 amino acids. Germline values: CDR1 SGHRS, CDR2 YFSETQ. The DNA for the CDR3 is TGCGCCAGCAGCCCTGGACTAGCGGGAGGGGCCCCTCAAGAGACCCAGTACTTC. It yields the protein CASSPGLAGGAPQETQYF.

J is TRBJ1-1 and V is TRBV11-2; D remains unclear. Per germline, CDR1 SGHAT and CDR2 FQNNGV. The length of the CDR3 is 12 residues. V lost 5 bases and J 0 bases, leaving 4 bases between the germline ends. The chain's CDR3 is CASSALNTEAFF. CDR3 bases: TGTGCCAGCAGCGCGCTGAACACTGAAGCTTTCTTT.